The next 21 T cell receptor beta chains were all read from a single sample in a study of blood T cell repertoires in COVID-19. Using immunoSEQ multiplex PCR, the repertoire was profiled, and TCRdb retains in-frame clones only, with some absent. The sample shows about 69,000 clones, about nine tenths of them seen only once. Sequenced sample: peripheral blood. Source of these receptors: a young man with acute or convalescent COVID-19.

The rearrangement joins TRBV7-3 to TRBJ2-5; 13 bases are a match to TRBD2. The germline gives CDR1 SGHTA, CDR2 FQGTGA. The CDR3 sequence is 16 residues long. J gave up 5 bases and V 5 bases, and 8 bases lay outside the gene matches. The CDR3 loop is CASSPTSGRAEETQYF. CDR3 DNA: TGTGCCAGCAGCCCTACTAGCGGGAGGGCCGAGGAGACCCAGTACTTC.

The rearrangement uses TRBV18 and TRBJ1-1, with 7 bases that match TRBD1. Germline V gives CDR1 KGHSH, CDR2 LQKENI. The CDR3 runs 15 residues. Trimming removed 5 bases from V and 2 bases from J; junction bases left unmatched: 8. The CDR3 here is CASSRGQGENTEAFF. CDR3 bases: TGTGCCAGCTCAAGAGGGCAGGGGGAAAACACTGAAGCTTTCTTT.

The chain is built from TRBV5-1 and TRBJ1-2; possibly TRBD1 for D (6 bases). The CDR3 is 14 residues long. Germline-derived CDR1 and CDR2 are SGHRS and YFSETQ. Trimming took off 4 bases at V and 0 bases at J, with 10 bases between the two ends. CDR3 DNA: TGCGCCAGCAGCCGGGACACCTCTAACTATGGCTACACCTTC. It specifies CASSRDTSNYGYTF.

The CDR3 sequence: CASSIEPGVDMNTEAFF. CDR3 DNA: TGTGCCAGCAGCATCGAACCAGGGGTCGACATGAACACTGAAGCTTTCTTT. V gene TRBV7-9 combines with J gene TRBJ1-1, with TRBD1 as a possible D gene (6 bases). V lost 5 bases to trimming and J lost 0 bases, with 19 bases between them. Germline assignment: CDR1 SEHNR and CDR2 FQNEAQ (reference sequence). This CDR3 spans 17 amino acids.

CDR3 sequence reads: CASSQGLAGSKTQYF. The CDR3 bases are TGTGCCAGCAGCCAAGGACTAGCGGGGTCGAAGACCCAGTACTTC. The chain uses TRBV5-6 and TRBJ2-5; 12 bases align to TRBD2. The trim removed 4 bases at V and 6 bases at J, leaving 7 bases unmatched. Germline CDR1 SGHDT, CDR2 YYEEEE. CDR3 length equals 15 residues.

This chain connects TRBV27 to TRBJ1-2; D possibly corresponds to TRBD1 (5 bases). The germline CDR1 and CDR2 sequences are MNHEY and SMNVEV (reference sequence). This CDR3 spans 15 amino acids. The V and J ends lost 3 bases and 0 bases respectively, with 11 bases between them. The CDR3 loop reads CASSFGKGTNYGYTF. In DNA form, the CDR3 reads TGTGCCAGCAGTTTCGGCAAGGGGACTAACTATGGCTACACCTTC.

V and J are TRBV3-1 (or the pseudogene TRBV3-2) and TRBJ2-6, with D maybe TRBD2 (5 bases). CDR3 length: 19 amino acids. Germline values: CDR1 LGHDT, CDR2 YNNKEL (reference sequence). Trimming stripped 1 base from V and 0 bases from J, with 16 bases between. The CDR3 DNA sequence: TGTGCCAGCAGCCAAGCGGAGAGGACTCCAAGCTCTGGGGCCAACGTCCTGACTTTC. This codes for CASSQAERTPSSGANVLTF.

This chain uses TRBV2 with TRBJ1-1; D not certain. Germline assignment: CDR1 SNHLY and CDR2 FYNNEI. The CDR3 runs to 13 residues. The V and J ends lost 6 bases and 0 bases respectively, with 8 bases between them. This CDR3 is CASSFLLNTEAFF. CDR3 DNA: TGTGCCAGCAGCTTTTTATTGAACACTGAAGCTTTCTTT.

The chain links TRBV6-5 to TRBJ1-3; D gene uncertain. Germline values: CDR1 MNHEY, CDR2 SVGAGI. V lost 0 bases and J lost 2, with 11 bases in between. This CDR3 has 16 amino acids. CDR3 amino acids: CASSYSSGYAGNTIYF. For the CDR3, the DNA is TGTGCCAGCAGTTACTCGTCCGGGTATGCTGGAAACACCATATATTTT.

The rearrangement joins TRBV9 to TRBJ2-5; no clear D. CDR1 and CDR2 from the germline V gene are SGDLS and YYNGEE. CDR3 size: 14 residues. Trimming took 3 bases from V and 3 from J, leaving 12 bases between them. The CDR3 coding sequence is TGTGCCAGCAGCGGTGTAACGGGTGAAGAGACCCAGTACTTC. Encoded protein: CASSGVTGEETQYF.

In its sample, this clone was seen once. The chain links TRBV14 to TRBJ1-5; D might be TRBD1 (5 bases). This CDR3 region has 14 residues. The germline V and J ends were trimmed by 2 bases and 5 bases, with 10 bases remaining between them. Per germline, CDR1 SGHDN and CDR2 FVKESK. The CDR3 DNA is TGTGCCAGCAGCCAATTGGGGCCGGATCAGCCCCAGCATTTT. It encodes CASSQLGPDQPQHF.

This rearrangement joins TRBV18 to TRBJ1-1; a weak D match, TRBD1 (6 bases). V lost 3 bases to trimming and J lost 4 bases, with 12 bases between them. CDR3 length: 14 residues. Germline CDR1 is KGHSH and CDR2 is LQKENI. In nucleotides, the CDR3 is TGTGCCAGCTCACCCCCGGGCAGGGGCACTGAAGCTTTCTTT. This gives the protein CASSPPGRGTEAFF.

This chain joins TRBV7-2 and TRBJ2-5; 9 bases align to TRBD2. V lost 5 bases, J lost 5 bases, and 15 bases stayed unmatched. This CDR3 is built from 17 residues. Germline V CDR1 and CDR2: SGHTA, FQGNSA. The CDR3 here is CASSRFGVAGVRETQYF. In DNA form, the CDR3 reads TGTGCCAGCAGCAGATTCGGGGTAGCGGGAGTCCGGGAGACCCAGTACTTC.

DNA for the CDR3: TGTGCCAGCAGTGAATTGGAGGATCAGCCCCAGCATTTT. Residues: CASSELEDQPQHF. This chain links TRBV2 with TRBJ1-5; D remains unclear. The CDR3 consists of 13 residues. V was pared by 2 bases and J by 5 bases, with 7 bases between. Germline loops: CDR1 SNHLY, CDR2 FYNNEI. Filled out from reference TRBV2 and TRBJ1-5, the complete variable domain reads EPEVTQTPSHQVTQMGQEVILRCVPISNHLYFYWYRQILGQKVEFLVSFYNNEISEKSEIFDDQFSVERPDGSNFTLKIRSTKLEDSAMYFCASSELEDQPQHFGDGTRLSIL.

The rearrangement uses TRBV18 and TRBJ1-5, with D perhaps TRBD1 (5 bases). Germline V gene sequence: CDR1 KGHSH, CDR2 LQKENI. Trimming pared 4 bases from V and 3 bases from J, leaving 7 bases between. CDR3 length: 13 residues. As DNA, the CDR3 is TGTGCCAGCTCACGGGACTACAATCAGCCCCAGCATTTT. Its protein is CASSRDYNQPQHF.

The J gene is TRBJ1-5, the V gene TRBV6-1; D might be TRBD1 (5 bases). Germline V gives CDR1 MNHNS, CDR2 SASEGT. V was trimmed by 2 bases and J by 5 bases, leaving 7 bases between them. The CDR3 has 13 amino acids. This CDR3 is CASSEWGDQPQHF. CDR3 coding DNA: TGTGCCAGCAGTGAATGGGGGGATCAGCCCCAGCATTTT.

This chain connects TRBV7-9 to TRBJ1-1; TRBD1 matches at 7 bases. J gave up 6 bases and V 3 bases, and 4 bases lay outside the gene matches. Germline CDR1 reads SEHNR; CDR2 reads FQNEAQ (reference sequence). The CDR3 has 13 amino acids. The CDR3 loop is CASSFDGTAEAFF. The CDR3 nucleotides are TGTGCCAGCAGCTTCGACGGGACAGCTGAAGCTTTCTTT.

The chain recombines TRBV6-5 with TRBJ2-5, with 7 nucleotides matching TRBD1. The CDR3 length is 13 residues. The trim removed 5 bases at V and 2 bases at J, leaving 2 bases unmatched. Germline assignment: CDR1 MNHEY and CDR2 SVGAGI. The CDR3 spells CASSRGQQETQYF. In DNA, the CDR3 is TGTGCCAGCAGTAGGGGACAGCAAGAGACCCAGTACTTC.

V and J are TRBV6-5 and TRBJ1-2; D uncertain. Germline-derived CDR1 and CDR2 are MNHEY and SVGAGI. Trimming took 5 bases from V and 3 from J, leaving 10 bases between them. This CDR3 has 13 amino acids. The CDR3 is CASSRTPDYGYTF. CDR3 DNA sequence: TGTGCCAGCAGTCGGACTCCAGACTATGGCTACACCTTC.

This chain connects TRBV5-1 to TRBJ2-7; 7 bases align to TRBD2. The germline gives CDR1 SGHRS, CDR2 YFSETQ. The length of the CDR3 is 15 residues. V shed 0 bases, J shed 1 base, and the junction held 4 bases outside the gene matches. For the CDR3, the DNA is TGCGCCAGCAGCTTGGGCGGGAGTAAGTCCTACGAGCAGTACTTC. It is translated as CASSLGGSKSYEQYF.

This chain links TRBV7-2 with TRBJ2-3, with a possible D match to TRBD2 (5 bases). Germline CDR1 SGHTA, CDR2 FQGNSA. Trimming shortened V by 1 base and J by 0 bases, and 11 bases separated the two germline ends. The CDR3 covers 16 residues. The CDR3 DNA is TGTGCCAGCAGCTTAGGCCTCGAGCGGAGCACAGATACGCAGTATTTT. Its protein is CASSLGLERSTDTQYF.